Listed here are 3 T cell receptor beta chains from one sample, sequenced in a study of blood T cell repertoires in COVID-19. The protocol was immunoSEQ multiplex PCR, while the TCRdb copy is restricted to in-frame clones and leaves out a portion. The table lists fewer than 70,000 clones, 86% of them singletons. What was sequenced was peripheral blood. These receptors were obtained from a man in his forties with COVID-19, enrolled during active disease.

This clone was found a few times. The chain links TRBV20-1 to TRBJ1-6; 7 nucleotides agree with TRBD1. Looked up from germline, CDR1 is DFQATT and CDR2 is SNEGSKA (reference sequence). CDR3 length: 14 residues. With V trimmed by 3 bases and J by 5 bases, 4 bases remained unmatched. The CDR3 nucleotides are TGCAGTGCTAGTAAGGGGGCCAATAATTCACCCCTCCACTTT. It encodes CSASKGANNSPLHF.

V and J are TRBV28 and TRBJ2-5, with TRBD1 as a possible D gene (6 bases). The CDR3 contains 15 residues. The V and J ends lost 2 bases and 7 bases respectively, with 17 bases between them. Germline V gene data show CDR1 as MDHEN and CDR2 as SYDVKM. CDR3 residues: CASSLSTGPPGTQYF. DNA of the CDR3: TGTGCCAGCAGTTTAAGTACAGGGCCCCCAGGGACCCAGTACTTC.

J is TRBJ2-1 and V is TRBV6-2 or TRBV6-3, with 8 bases aligning to TRBD2. The V and J ends lost 0 bases and 7 bases, in that order; junction bases with no gene match: 14. The CDR3 runs to 18 residues. In germline, CDR1 is MNHEY, CDR2 SVGEGT. DNA of the CDR3: TGTGCCAGCAGTTACTCGATCCTACCGGGGACTAGAGGAAATGAGCAGTTCTTC. As protein: CASSYSILPGTRGNEQFF.